The entry below describes one TCR beta chain. These data are taken from a study of shared clonotypes between healthy human individuals. Using immunoSEQ multiplex PCR, the repertoire was profiled, and TCRdb retains in-frame clones only, with some absent. This table holds over 950,000 clones, roughly 77% found once. There are 15 residues in the CDR3. V lost 1 base, J lost 1 base, and 11 bases lay in between. Germline CDR1 reads SGHRS; CDR2 reads YFSETQ. The chain couples TRBV5-1 to TRBJ1-1; the D gene is possibly TRBD1 (6 bases). The TCR sequence derives from a man younger than 35 in good health. Some clones in this sample may be carry-over from other donors' samples. Sequenced: memory CD4+ T cells from PBMCs. As for subset: CD45RA-negative fraction. This CDR3 is CASSLRGAENTEAFF. DNA for the CDR3: TGCGCCAGCAGCTTGAGGGGGGCCGAGAACACTGAAGCTTTCTTT.